This note documents a single T cell receptor beta chain sequence. Its antigen is unknown. A much larger clone lies one base from this, so it may be a read error. This record comes from a study of neurological immune-mediated disorders. Study-wide points: The absence of any CDR3 amino acid sequence shared by expanded clones across subjects suggests that repertoires were private in all groups. Multiple sclerosis, the disease with the least TCR clonal expansion, fell below healthy controls, whereas HTLV-1-associated myelopathy showed the most.

The unsorted libraries were produced from 2 million PBMCs held at -80 C. 5'RACE with 10-nucleotide random UMIs generated the cDNA. TCRdb fed the 5' RACE reads into MiXCR, producing one record per CDR3 protein. There are some 30,000 distinct CDR3 sequences in the sample; about 15% occur only once, and roughly a quarter lies in the top ten. CDR3 length: 12 amino acids. Per the germline V gene, CDR1 is MNHEY and CDR2 is SVGEGT. The genes are TRBV6-2 or TRBV6-3 and TRBJ1-1, with no clear D. The TCR originated in a man between 70 and 80 years old in good health. The sample was PBMCs. CDR3 sequence: CANSPHPTESFF. CDR3 bases: TGTGCCAACAGCCCGCATCCCACTGAATCTTTCTTT.